This T cell receptor (beta chain) comes out of a study of patients and donors after allogeneic stem cell transplantation. One entry per CDR3 protein results from TCRdb running MiXCR on the RT-PCR reads. Of about 110,000 distinct CDR3 sequences listed, approximately 40% were seen once; the top ten hold about 27%. The V gene's germline CDR1 is SGDLS and CDR2 YYNGEE. The CDR3 runs 14 residues. V was clipped by 0 bases and J by 3 bases, with 10 bases between them. This clonotype was seen a handful of times. What was sequenced was blood, either unsorted or a sorted T cell fraction (not recorded which). The chain uses TRBV9 and TRBJ2-7; maybe TRBD1 (5 bases). The source of this sequence is a human donor who was either an allogeneic HSCT recipient or a stem cell or donor lymphocyte infusion donor (not recorded which). It is not recorded whose cells these are; they may come from a transplant donor. The CDR3 spells CASSVGSTGYEQYF. As DNA, the CDR3 is TGTGCCAGCAGCGTAGGAAGTACAGGCTACGAGCAGTACTTC.